A single T cell receptor (beta chain) is shown here with its context. TCRdb ran MiXCR on the 5' RACE reads and lists one entry per CDR3 protein. Of some 710,000 distinct CDR3 sequences in the sample, over 5% were seen once. This specimen comes from a study of identical twins. The CDR3 runs 14 residues. The germline V gene has CDR1 LGHNT and CDR2 FRNRAP. Deletions cut 4 bases from V and 7 bases from J, with 14 bases between. The chain links TRBV12-5 to TRBJ2-1, with TRBD2 as a possible D gene (6 bases). Sequences were obtained from naive T cells sorted from blood. The sequence came from a man between 18 and 29 years old in good health. The CDR3 region is CASGSIADWNEQFF. The CDR3, as DNA: TGTGCTAGTGGTTCTATAGCGGACTGGAATGAGCAGTTCTTC.